These 32 T cell receptor beta chains originate from one sample sequenced in a study of PD-L1 blockade in urothelial cancer. Stated time point: pretreatment peripheral blood. The protocol was immunoSEQ multiplex PCR, while the TCRdb copy is restricted to in-frame clones and leaves out a portion. The table records 43,000 or so clones, over 75% of them present only once. The sample in question was PBMCs, obtained around atezolizumab (anti-PD-L1) treatment. These receptors all stem from a man in his fifties or sixties with urothelial cancer.

This chain joins TRBV7-2 and TRBJ2-7; TRBD2 agrees at 13 bases. The CDR3 runs to 16 residues. The germline V gene has CDR1 SGHTA and CDR2 FQGNSA. The ends lost 1 base at V and 5 bases at J; junction bases unmatched: 5. Here the CDR3 reads CASSLVGTSGTHEQYF. The CDR3 DNA is TGTGCCAGCAGCTTAGTGGGGACTAGCGGGACCCACGAGCAGTACTTC.

The chain joins TRBV28 to TRBJ2-4; 11 bases are shared with TRBD2. This CDR3 is built from 18 residues. V lost 2 bases, J lost 2 bases, and 8 bases stayed unmatched. Germline CDR1 MDHEN, CDR2 SYDVKM. The CDR3 DNA is TGTGCCAGCAGTTTAGGGCTAGCGGGAGGATTGACCAAAAACATTCAGTACTTC. Translating it yields CASSLGLAGGLTKNIQYF. Looking up the rest from reference TRBV28 and TRBJ2-4 gives the full variable domain: DVKVTQSSRYLVKRTGEKVFLECVQDMDHENMFWYRQDPGLGLRLIYFSYDVKMKEKGDIPEGYSVSREKKERFSLILESASTNQTSMYLCASSLGLAGGLTKNIQYFGAGTRLSVL.

This sequence joins TRBV28 and TRBJ2-1; maybe TRBD1 (5 bases). V was trimmed by 5 bases and J by 7 bases, leaving 12 bases between them. Germline CDR1 and CDR2: MDHEN and SYDVKM. This CDR3 contains 13 residues. CDR3 in amino acids: CASSPFRGNEQFF. The CDR3 DNA is TGTGCCAGCAGTCCATTTAGGGGAAATGAGCAGTTCTTC. Based on the CDR3 plus reference TRBV28 and TRBJ2-1, the full variable domain is DVKVTQSSRYLVKRTGEKVFLECVQDMDHENMFWYRQDPGLGLRLIYFSYDVKMKEKGDIPEGYSVSREKKERFSLILESASTNQTSMYLCASSPFRGNEQFFGPGTRLTVL.

The rearrangement uses TRBV28 and TRBJ1-5, with 7 bases lining up with TRBD1. The CDR3 spans 16 residues. J gave up 4 bases and V 6 bases, and 12 bases lay outside the gene matches. Per germline, CDR1 MDHEN and CDR2 SYDVKM. The chain's CDR3 is CASSPAGGSRNQPQHF. The CDR3 region has the DNA TGTGCCAGCAGCCCTGCAGGGGGTTCGAGAAATCAGCCCCAGCATTTT.

V is TRBV5-1 and J is TRBJ2-7; 9 bases fit TRBD1. The trim removed 6 bases at V and 5 bases at J, leaving 6 bases unmatched. The germline gives CDR1 SGHRS, CDR2 YFSETQ. The CDR3 spans 13 residues. The CDR3 coding sequence is TGCGCCAGCATGCTACAGGGGGCTGACGAGCAGTACTTC. Translating gives CASMLQGADEQYF.

The J gene is TRBJ1-5, the V gene TRBV19; D may be TRBD1 (5 bases). This CDR3 region has 15 residues. CDR1 and CDR2 from the germline V gene are LNHDA and SQIVND (reference sequence). Trimming shortened V by 3 bases and J by 1 base, and 10 bases separated the two germline ends. CDR3 amino acids: CASSIGHPSNQPQHF. As DNA, the CDR3 is TGTGCCAGTAGTATCGGACACCCAAGCAATCAGCCCCAGCATTTT. Drawing the rest from reference TRBV19 and TRBJ1-5, the complete variable domain is DGGITQSPKYLFRKEGQNVTLSCEQNLNHDAMYWYRQDPGQGLRLIYYSQIVNDFQKGDIAEGYSVSREKKESFPLTVTSAQKNPTAFYLCASSIGHPSNQPQHFGDGTRLSIL.

The rearrangement uses TRBV11-2 and TRBJ2-5; the D gene is possibly TRBD2 (5 bases). The ends were cut back, 5 bases at V and 1 base at J, with 14 bases in the middle. CDR3 size: 15 residues. Germline V gene sequence: CDR1 SGHAT, CDR2 FQNNGV. The CDR3 coding sequence is TGTGCCAGCAGCACACGCCCTGGAGGCCAAGAGACCCAGTACTTC. It yields the protein CASSTRPGGQETQYF.

This clone occurred a few times. The CDR3 sequence is CASSQDASGRIDTQYF. In nucleotides, the CDR3 is TGCGCCAGCAGCCAAGACGCTAGCGGGAGGATAGATACGCAGTATTTT. V gene TRBV4-3 combines with J gene TRBJ2-3, with TRBD2 matching 11 bases. The trim removed 0 bases at V and 5 bases at J, leaving 4 bases unmatched. CDR3 length equals 16 residues. Looked up from germline, CDR1 is LGHNA and CDR2 is YSLEER.

The genes are TRBV27 and TRBJ1-1; 7 bases map to TRBD1. CDR3 length: 16 residues. Looked up from germline, CDR1 is MNHEY and CDR2 is SMNVEV (reference sequence). The trim removed 5 bases at V and 4 bases at J, leaving 13 bases unmatched. The CDR3 bases are TGTGCCAGCAGTGCCGACAGGGCCCTTTGGGGCACTGAAGCTTTCTTT. As protein: CASSADRALWGTEAFF.

This clone turned up a few times. The chain uses TRBV5-8 and TRBJ1-1; perhaps TRBD1 as D (5 bases). Trimming pared 5 bases from V and 0 bases from J, leaving 11 bases between. This CDR3 comprises 14 residues. The germline gives CDR1 SGHTS, CDR2 YDEGEE. The CDR3 sequence: CASSPGLLNTEAFF. The CDR3 DNA reads as TGTGCCAGCAGTCCGGGACTGCTGAACACTGAAGCTTTCTTT.

This chain connects TRBV5-6 to TRBJ2-1, with TRBD2 as a possible D gene (5 bases). The CDR3 consists of 14 residues. The V end was cut by 0 bases, the J end by 8 bases, with 12 bases between. CDR1 is SGHDT and CDR2 is YYEEEE in the germline V gene. In DNA, the CDR3 is TGTGCCAGCAGCTTGGAAGGAGGCGGGTATGAGCAGTTCTTC. This translates into CASSLEGGGYEQFF.

The chain employs TRBV27 and TRBJ1-1; 8 bases fit TRBD1. The V gene's germline CDR1 is MNHEY and CDR2 SMNVEV (reference sequence). Trimming at V came to 4 bases and at J to 2 bases, leaving 12 bases not matched to a gene. This CDR3 is 17 amino acids long. The CDR3 DNA reads TGTGCCAGCAGTTCCAGGACAGGGATTCGCCTAAACACTGAAGCTTTCTTT. This sequence encodes CASSSRTGIRLNTEAFF.

The chain uses TRBV10-1 and TRBJ2-1; 7 bases are shared with TRBD1. The CDR3 is 12 amino acids. Germline V gives CDR1 WNHNN, CDR2 SYGVQD (reference sequence). V lost 4 bases to trimming and J lost 12 bases; unmatched junction nucleotides: 6. The chain's CDR3 is CASSVGGAVQFF. The DNA for the CDR3 is TGCGCCAGCAGTGTAGGGGGCGCGGTGCAGTTCTTC.

The chain uses TRBV4-2 and TRBJ1-2; TRBD1 is a possible D gene (5 bases). The V gene's germline CDR1 is LGHNA and CDR2 YNFKEQ. With 4 bases removed from V and 5 bases from J, the gap between germline ends came to 14 bases. The CDR3 spans 14 residues. The CDR3 sequence: CASSPTTVNYGYTF. The CDR3 nucleotides read TGTGCCAGCAGCCCCACGACAGTGAATTATGGCTACACCTTC.

The chain couples TRBV5-1 to TRBJ1-1; weak D call: TRBD1 (5 bases). The CDR3 sequence is 14 residues long. Per germline, CDR1 SGHRS and CDR2 YFSETQ. The V end lost 7 bases, the J end lost 13 bases, and 26 bases lay between the germline ends. CDR3 in amino acids: CASSLNNDERGIFF. The DNA of the CDR3 is TGCGCCAGCTCCTTGAATAATGACGAGCGGGGGATTTTCTTT. Filled out from reference TRBV5-1 and TRBJ1-1, the complete variable domain reads KAGVTQTPRYLIKTRGQQVTLSCSPISGHRSVSWYQQTPGQGLQFLFEYFSETQRNKGNFPGRFSGRQFSNSRSEMNVSTLELGDSALYLCASSLNNDERGIFFGQGTRLTVV.

The rearrangement joins TRBV6-5 to TRBJ2-1; D is undetermined. Trimming took off 2 bases at V and 5 bases at J, with 7 bases between the two ends. The CDR3 totals 13 residues. Germline assignment: CDR1 MNHEY and CDR2 SVGAGI. The CDR3 DNA reads as TGTGCCAGCAGTTACAGAGTAAACAATGAGCAGTTCTTC. It codes for CASSYRVNNEQFF.

CDR3 DNA sequence: TGTGCCAGCAGTTCCCAGGGTCCCTCTGGAAACACCATATATTTT. The encoded protein is CASSSQGPSGNTIYF. This chain connects TRBV28 to TRBJ1-3; tentative D call: TRBD1 (5 bases). V lost 4 bases, J lost 0 bases, and 10 bases lay in between. This CDR3 is built from 15 residues. Per the germline V gene, CDR1 is MDHEN and CDR2 is SYDVKM. Together with reference TRBV28 and TRBJ1-3, the CDR3 gives the full variable domain: DVKVTQSSRYLVKRTGEKVFLECVQDMDHENMFWYRQDPGLGLRLIYFSYDVKMKEKGDIPEGYSVSREKKERFSLILESASTNQTSMYLCASSSQGPSGNTIYFGEGSWLTVV.

The rearrangement links TRBV27 to TRBJ2-1; 7 bases match TRBD2. The germline gives CDR1 MNHEY, CDR2 SMNVEV (reference sequence). The trim removed 3 bases at V and 1 base at J, leaving 15 bases unmatched. This CDR3 comprises 19 residues. The CDR3 reads CASSFHGGSTSPSYNEQFF. The CDR3 DNA reads as TGTGCCAGCAGTTTTCATGGCGGGAGTACCTCCCCGTCCTACAATGAGCAGTTCTTC.

V gene TRBV28 combines with J gene TRBJ2-7, with 12 nucleotides matching TRBD2. This CDR3 is built from 14 residues. V shed 10 bases and J 4 bases; nucleotides not matched to a gene: 8. CDR1 and CDR2 from the germline V gene are MDHEN and SYDVKM. The CDR3 loop is CATHLAGGQYEQYF. DNA of the CDR3: TGTGCCACCCATCTAGCGGGAGGGCAGTACGAGCAGTACTTC.

The chain has TRBV18 and TRBJ2-1; D is unclear. Germline CDR1 KGHSH, CDR2 LQKENI. This CDR3 is built from 11 residues. Trimming removed 4 bases from V and 9 bases from J, with 7 bases in between. The CDR3 region has the DNA TGTGCCAGCTCACTAGTTAGTGAGCAGTTCTTC. Translation gives CASSLVSEQFF.

This clone was observed a handful of times. V usage is TRBV28 and J usage is TRBJ2-2, with D tentatively TRBD2 (6 bases). The CDR3 runs 14 residues. V lost 7 bases and J 6 bases, leaving 15 bases between the germline ends. Germline V gene data show CDR1 as MDHEN and CDR2 as SYDVKM. CDR3 DNA: TGTGCCAGCAAAAGGACTATGGGTCCCGGGGAGCTGTTTTTT. As protein: CASKRTMGPGELFF.

V and J are TRBV18 and TRBJ2-5; no clear D. This CDR3 is 13 amino acids long. Germline-derived CDR1 and CDR2 are KGHSH and LQKENI. Trimming took 4 bases from V and 2 from J, leaving 8 bases between them. The chain's CDR3 is CASSQRRQETQYF. DNA of the CDR3: TGTGCCAGCTCACAACGGAGACAAGAGACCCAGTACTTC.

The rearrangement joins TRBV19 to TRBJ1-1, with 7 nucleotides matching TRBD1. The junction had 3 bases not matched to a gene; V was cut back by 5 bases and J by 3 bases. Per germline, CDR1 LNHDA and CDR2 SQIVND (reference sequence). The CDR3 runs 13 residues. The CDR3 spells CASSEGADTEAFF. Written as DNA, the CDR3 is TGTGCCAGTAGTGAGGGGGCGGACACTGAAGCTTTCTTT.

The chain uses TRBV4-2 and TRBJ2-2; 13 bases align to TRBD2. Trimming removed 3 bases from V and 0 bases from J; junction bases left unmatched: 4. This CDR3 is built from 18 residues. Per the germline V gene, CDR1 is LGHNA and CDR2 is YNFKEQ. CDR3 protein: CASSQGLAGSANTGELFF. CDR3 coding DNA: TGTGCCAGCAGCCAGGGACTAGCGGGGAGCGCGAACACCGGGGAGCTGTTTTTT.

J is TRBJ2-7 and V is TRBV27; no firm D call. The V end lost 1 base, the J end lost 0 bases, and 7 bases lay between the germline ends. CDR3 length equals 14 residues. Germline CDR1 is MNHEY and CDR2 is SMNVEV (reference sequence). For the CDR3, the DNA is TGTGCCAGCAGTTTATTCGGCGGCTCCTACGAGCAGTACTTC. Translation: CASSLFGGSYEQYF.

The rearrangement joins TRBV19 to TRBJ2-3; 7 bases align to TRBD2. V was pared by 7 bases and J by 5 bases, with 12 bases of the junction left unmatched. The germline V gene encodes CDR1 LNHDA and CDR2 SQIVND (reference sequence). The CDR3 length is 15 residues. CDR3 coding DNA: TGTGCCAGTACCTCGGGGGAGGGAAAGGGAGATACGCAGTATTTT. The encoded protein is CASTSGEGKGDTQYF.

The V call is TRBV28, the J call TRBJ2-5, with 8 positions matching TRBD2. This CDR3 has 13 residues. J gave up 5 bases and V 8 bases, and 7 bases lay outside the gene matches. Germline V CDR1 and CDR2: MDHEN, SYDVKM. CDR3 region: CASLAGGEETQYF. CDR3 sequence (DNA): TGTGCCAGCCTCGCCGGGGGGGAGGAGACCCAGTACTTC.

This chain connects TRBV28 to TRBJ2-7; 11 bases are a match to TRBD2. The length of the CDR3 is 14 residues. V lost 8 bases, J lost 3 bases, and 6 bases stayed unmatched. CDR1 and CDR2 (germline): MDHEN, SYDVKM. The CDR3 sequence: CASETSGRIYEQYF. In nucleotides, the CDR3 is TGTGCCAGCGAAACTAGCGGGAGAATCTACGAGCAGTACTTC.

The chain combines TRBV6-6 with TRBJ1-5; TRBD1 aligns across 7 bases. In germline, CDR1 is MNHNY, CDR2 SVGAGI (reference sequence). The CDR3 has 15 amino acids. Trimming removed 6 bases from V and 1 base from J; junction bases left unmatched: 6. This CDR3 is CASRPTGSSNQPQHF. CDR3 nucleotide sequence: TGTGCCAGCAGGCCGACAGGGTCGAGCAATCAGCCCCAGCATTTT.

The chain employs TRBV30 and TRBJ1-5; D remains ambiguous. The CDR3 is made up of 11 amino acids. Trimming pared 0 bases from V and 11 bases from J, leaving 8 bases between. From germline, CDR1 is GTSNPN and CDR2 SVGIG (reference sequence). CDR3 residues: CAWSVGGTQHF. The CDR3 DNA is TGTGCCTGGAGTGTAGGCGGGACCCAGCATTTT.

There are a few counts of this clone. The CDR3 loop is CASIGGQGALYEQYF. The CDR3 bases are TGTGCCAGCATTGGAGGACAGGGGGCTTTGTACGAGCAGTACTTC. V gene TRBV2 combines with J gene TRBJ2-7, with 11 bases lining up with TRBD1. The CDR3 extends over 15 amino acids. V lost 7 bases and J lost 4; bases outside the gene matches: 9. From germline, CDR1 is SNHLY and CDR2 FYNNEI.

This chain uses TRBV28 with TRBJ2-7, with D possibly being TRBD1 (5 bases). Germline loops: CDR1 MDHEN, CDR2 SYDVKM. The CDR3 is made up of 15 amino acids. V lost 7 bases, J lost 2 bases, and 18 bases lay in between. CDR3 protein: CASTPPRQLPYEQYF. Here the CDR3 DNA reads TGTGCCAGCACCCCCCCGAGACAGTTACCCTACGAGCAGTACTTC. Full variable domain (rest looked up from reference TRBV28 and TRBJ2-7): DVKVTQSSRYLVKRTGEKVFLECVQDMDHENMFWYRQDPGLGLRLIYFSYDVKMKEKGDIPEGYSVSREKKERFSLILESASTNQTSMYLCASTPPRQLPYEQYFGPGTRLTVT.